The 10 T cell receptor beta chains listed next were all sequenced from one sample in a study of shared clonotypes between healthy human individuals. Using immunoSEQ multiplex PCR, the repertoire was profiled, and TCRdb retains in-frame clones only, with some absent. This table has approximately 640,000 clones, 90% appearing once. The sequenced sample was memory CD8+ T cells from PBMCs. Indicated subset: CD45RO+ cells pooled with CCR7-negative TemRA cells. These receptors were collected from a man in his late teens or twenties in good health. Some clones in this sample may be carry-over from other donors' samples.

The V gene is TRBV13, the J gene TRBJ2-5; the match to TRBD2 covers 7 bases. V was pared by 2 bases and J by 1 base, with 4 bases of the junction left unmatched. Germline lookup yields CDR1 PRHDT and CDR2 FYEKMQ (reference sequence). CDR3 size: 15 residues. CDR3 sequence reads: CASSLRASGQETQYF. DNA for the CDR3: TGTGCCAGCAGCTTACGGGCTAGCGGCCAAGAGACCCAGTACTTC.

The chain is built from TRBV25-1 and TRBJ1-1; unclear D gene. Germline assignment: CDR1 MGHDK and CDR2 SYGVNS. The CDR3 length is 13 residues. Trimming shortened V by 0 bases and J by 7 bases, and 9 bases separated the two germline ends. This chain's CDR3 is CASSEYAGIEAFF. CDR3 coding DNA: TGTGCCAGCAGTGAATATGCCGGGATTGAAGCTTTCTTT.

The chain carries TRBV28 and TRBJ2-3; no firm D call. Germline CDR1 is MDHEN and CDR2 is SYDVKM. The CDR3 covers 13 residues. The V end lost 1 base, the J end lost 5 bases, and 7 bases lay between the germline ends. CDR3 DNA sequence: TGTGCCAGCAGTTTATTACTGGGAGATACGCAGTATTTT. Its protein is CASSLLLGDTQYF.

The chain uses TRBV7-2 and TRBJ2-1; no definite D call. Trimming removed 3 bases from V and 3 bases from J, with 9 bases in between. Germline CDR1 is SGHTA and CDR2 is FQGNSA. The length of the CDR3 is 14 residues. CDR3 protein: CASSLEDFYNEQFF. In nucleotides, the CDR3 is TGTGCCAGCAGCTTGGAAGACTTCTACAATGAGCAGTTCTTC.

The rearrangement joins TRBV9 to TRBJ2-1, with 12 positions matching TRBD2. Germline V gene lookup returns CDR1 SGDLS and CDR2 YYNGEE. J lost 8 bases, V lost 7 bases, and 4 bases had no gene match. CDR3 length: 13 amino acids. CDR3 coding DNA: TGTGCCAGCGCCCCTAGCGGGAGGGATGAGCAGTTCTTC. This sequence encodes CASAPSGRDEQFF.

The V call is TRBV4-3, the J call TRBJ2-5, with D possibly matching TRBD1 (6 bases). The DNA end is a closer match to TRBJ2-7, so the J assignment may be wrong. The CDR3 totals 15 residues. From germline, CDR1 is LGHNA and CDR2 YSLEER. Written as DNA, the CDR3 is TGCGCCAGCAGACCAAACAGGGTAAGCTCCTACGAGCAGTACTTC. Amino acid sequence: CASRPNRVSSYEQYF.

The rearrangement uses TRBV4-2 and TRBJ1-5; D unresolved. Germline V CDR1 and CDR2: LGHNA, YNFKEQ. Trimming cost V 0 bases and J 0 bases, with 12 bases left between them. This CDR3 has 17 amino acids. This CDR3 reads CASSQEWNTLSNQPQHF. The CDR3 region has the DNA TGTGCCAGCAGCCAAGAATGGAATACACTTAGCAATCAGCCCCAGCATTTT.

The chain recombines TRBV11-2 with TRBJ2-2; TRBD1 aligns across 12 bases. The germline CDR1 and CDR2 sequences are SGHAT and FQNNGV. The V segment lost 5 bases and the J segment 7 bases; nucleotides outside the gene matches: 8. The CDR3 totals 16 residues. The CDR3 is CASSPPGQGANGELFF. The CDR3 DNA follows: TGTGCCAGCAGCCCTCCGGGACAGGGGGCTAACGGGGAGCTGTTTTTT.

This chain's CDR3 is CASLSGWGNQPQHF. The CDR3 DNA reads TGCGCCAGCCTTTCGGGATGGGGCAATCAGCCCCAGCATTTT. V is TRBV10-2 and J is TRBJ1-5; no firm D call. There are 14 residues in the CDR3. Trimming removed 8 bases at V and 2 bases at J, with 13 bases between. CDR1 and CDR2 from the germline V gene are WSHSY and SAAADI.

V is TRBV7-9 and J is TRBJ2-3, with 8 bases lining up with TRBD1. The CDR3 has 15 residues. V was clipped by 5 bases and J by 5 bases; unmatched bases: 9. CDR1 and CDR2 (germline): SEHNR, FQNEAQ (reference sequence). This CDR3 is CASSPPRGRGDTQYF. CDR3 DNA sequence: TGTGCCAGCAGCCCCCCCAGGGGGCGGGGAGATACGCAGTATTTT.